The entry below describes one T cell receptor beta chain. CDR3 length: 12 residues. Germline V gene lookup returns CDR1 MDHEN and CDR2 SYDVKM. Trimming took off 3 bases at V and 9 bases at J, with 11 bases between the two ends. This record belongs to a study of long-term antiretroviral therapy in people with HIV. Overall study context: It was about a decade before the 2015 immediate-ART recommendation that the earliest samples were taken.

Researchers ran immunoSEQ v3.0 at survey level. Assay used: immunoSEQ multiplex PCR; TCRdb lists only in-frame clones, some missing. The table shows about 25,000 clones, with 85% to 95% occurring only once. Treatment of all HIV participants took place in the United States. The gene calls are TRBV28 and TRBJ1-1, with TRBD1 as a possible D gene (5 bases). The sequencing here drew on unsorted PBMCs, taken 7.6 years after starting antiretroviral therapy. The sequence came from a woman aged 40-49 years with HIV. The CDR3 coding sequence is TGTGCCAGCAGTTTTGGGGGGGTTCAAGCTTTCTTT. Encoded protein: CASSFGGVQAFF.